Reported below is one T cell receptor (beta chain). What it binds is not known. The CDR3 is 14 amino acids. Trimming cost V 3 bases and J 5 bases; bases outside gene matches: 6. CDR1 and CDR2 (germline): LNHDA, SQIVND (reference sequence). The source of the sample is a study of cytomegalovirus exposure and HLA in healthy donors. Study results and limitations: Among TCR beta chains, those listed as cytomegalovirus-associated numbered over 150. Previous analysis showed most TCR beta V segments were productive about 87% or about 30% of the time. V segments that were indistinguishable, TRBV6-2 and TRBV6-3 among them, were omitted from analysis. In vitro assays verified that a few CMV-associated chains recognized CMV antigens specifically.

This PCR relied on a set of 60 Vbeta primers and 13 Jbeta primers. The data were produced by immunoSEQ multiplex PCR, yet TCRdb's version contains in-frame clones alone and is incomplete. The sample has under 130,000 clones; under 85% are singletons. The TCR originated in a man aged 45 to 65 in good health and CMV-seropositive. The specimen was PBMCs. The chain employs TRBV19 and TRBJ2-5; 7 bases are shared with TRBD1. CDR3 bases: TGTGCCAGTAGTATGACAGGGTTGCGGGAGACCCAGTACTTC. Amino acids: CASSMTGLRETQYF.